Following are 20 T cell receptor beta chains from one sample sequenced in a study of T cell responses to AZD1222 COVID-19 vaccine. Measured with immunoSEQ multiplex PCR; TCRdb has only the in-frame clones, and not every one. The sample has 150,000 or so clones, 80% to 95% seen once. The input for sequencing was peripheral blood, taken on day 0 of AZD1222 vaccination. Every receptor here comes from an adult in good health.

The V and J genes are TRBV7-2 and TRBJ2-3; tentative D call: TRBD2 (6 bases). V lost 5 bases and J 7 bases, leaving 19 bases between the germline ends. This CDR3 region has 15 residues. Germline assignment: CDR1 SGHTA and CDR2 FQGNSA. CDR3 DNA: TGTGCCAGCAGCCCCCCGGCGGGGAATAGAAATACGCAGTATTTT. Translation: CASSPPAGNRNTQYF.

The V gene is TRBV6-2 or TRBV6-3, the J gene TRBJ1-2, with 7 bases lining up with TRBD1. Germline V lookup: CDR1 MNHEY, CDR2 SVGEGT. The J segment lost 0 bases and the V segment lost 4 bases, leaving 5 bases of the junction unmatched. The CDR3 is made up of 15 amino acids. CDR3 residues: CASSSGTATNYGYTF. DNA of the CDR3: TGTGCCAGCAGTTCCGGGACAGCAACTAACTATGGCTACACCTTC.

The chain combines TRBV11-2 with TRBJ1-3; the D gene is possibly TRBD1 (5 bases). The CDR3 is 14 amino acids. V lost 4 bases, J lost 0 bases, and 7 bases lay in between. CDR1 is SGHAT and CDR2 is FQNNGV in the germline V gene. The CDR3 region has the DNA TGTGCCAGCAGCTCGGGGGACTCTGGAAACACCATATATTTT. This gives the protein CASSSGDSGNTIYF.

CDR3 nucleotides: TGTGCCAGCAGTTTTGGAACGGGAGGAGGGGAGAAACTGTTTTTT. Encoded protein: CASSFGTGGGEKLFF. The chain carries TRBV27 and TRBJ1-4; D perhaps matches TRBD1 (5 bases). This CDR3 region has 15 residues. Germline-derived CDR1 and CDR2 are MNHEY and SMNVEV (reference sequence). V gave up 3 bases and J gave up 11 bases, with 19 bases separating them.

Concerning this clone itself: The identical CDR3 is also encoded by other nucleotide sequences in the sample. The J gene is TRBJ2-3, the V gene TRBV7-3, with TRBD1 matching 8 bases. The germline V gene has CDR1 SGHTA and CDR2 FQGTGA. With 0 bases clipped from V and 3 bases from J, the junction kept 2 bases outside the gene matches. The CDR3 covers 15 residues. The CDR3 loop reads CASSLTGQGTDTQYF. Here the CDR3 DNA reads TGTGCCAGCAGCTTAACAGGACAGGGAACAGATACGCAGTATTTT.

This chain joins TRBV5-5 and TRBJ1-5, with no clear D. V was cut by 4 bases and J by 3 bases, with 11 bases left in between. CDR3 length: 14 amino acids. Looked up from germline, CDR1 is SGHKS and CDR2 is YYEKEE (reference sequence). Here the CDR3 reads CASSLDTLNQPQHF. Here the CDR3 DNA reads TGTGCCAGCAGCCTCGACACCCTCAATCAGCCCCAGCATTTT.

V is TRBV7-2 and J is TRBJ2-1, with 9 positions matching TRBD2. Germline loops: CDR1 SGHTA, CDR2 FQGNSA. This CDR3 spans 17 amino acids. The J segment lost 9 bases and the V segment lost 2 bases, leaving 14 bases of the junction unmatched. CDR3 bases: TGTGCCAGCAGCTTAACGGGTTTGGCTAGCGGGGTAGTTGAGCAGTTCTTC. Protein product: CASSLTGLASGVVEQFF.

The chain joins TRBV6-6 to TRBJ1-2; D is unclear. The germline CDR1 and CDR2 sequences are MNHNY and SVGAGI (reference sequence). V was cut by 6 bases and J by 9 bases, with 14 bases left in between. The CDR3 has 12 residues. The CDR3, as DNA: TGTGCCAGCAGGGCGGAAGCGGGGAGCTACACCTTC. It translates to CASRAEAGSYTF.

This sequence joins TRBV24-1 and TRBJ1-1; TRBD1 matches 8 bases. V was pared by 7 bases and J by 5 bases, with 11 bases of the junction left unmatched. CDR1 is KGHDR and CDR2 is SFDVKD in the germline V gene. This CDR3 has 15 amino acids. The CDR3 region is CATRPSGQGQTEAFF. CDR3 coding DNA: TGTGCCACCAGGCCTTCAGGACAGGGACAAACTGAAGCTTTCTTT.

CDR3 sequence: CASRQDSVQETQYF. For the CDR3, the DNA is TGTGCCAGCAGGCAAGACAGCGTCCAAGAGACCCAGTACTTC. The V gene is TRBV7-9, the J gene TRBJ2-5, with D tentatively TRBD1 (5 bases). The CDR3 totals 14 residues. Per germline, CDR1 SEHNR and CDR2 FQNEAQ (reference sequence). Trimming removed 6 bases from V and 1 base from J, with 12 bases in between.

This chain links TRBV7-2 with TRBJ2-3; D unresolved. CDR3 length equals 13 residues. V was clipped by 1 base and J by 5 bases, with 7 bases between them. Germline V lookup: CDR1 SGHTA, CDR2 FQGNSA. The CDR3 here is CASSLVWEDTQYF. As DNA, the CDR3 is TGTGCCAGCAGCTTAGTATGGGAAGATACGCAGTATTTT.

In its sample, this clone was seen once. Other nucleotide sequences in the sample specify the same CDR3. The V and J genes are TRBV19 and TRBJ2-7; D is unclear. V dropped 1 base and J dropped 2 bases, with 6 bases sitting between them. The CDR3 sequence is 13 residues long. The germline V gene has CDR1 LNHDA and CDR2 SQIVND (reference sequence). The CDR3 DNA is TGTGCCAGTAGTATAGGTCCCACCTACGAGCAGTACTTC. It encodes CASSIGPTYEQYF.

V gene TRBV2 combines with J gene TRBJ2-1; 8 nucleotides align to TRBD2. The ends lost 6 bases at V and 1 base at J; junction bases unmatched: 8. The CDR3 has 16 amino acids. The germline V gene has CDR1 SNHLY and CDR2 FYNNEI. CDR3 sequence: CASRPSLAGSYNEQFF. The CDR3 DNA follows: TGTGCCAGCAGACCTTCCTTAGCGGGGTCCTACAATGAGCAGTTCTTC. Variable domain in full (rest from reference TRBV2 and TRBJ2-1): EPEVTQTPSHQVTQMGQEVILRCVPISNHLYFYWYRQILGQKVEFLVSFYNNEISEKSEIFDDQFSVERPDGSNFTLKIRSTKLEDSAMYFCASRPSLAGSYNEQFFGPGTRLTVL.

This clone has a single count. The chain is built from TRBV5-4 and TRBJ1-3; tentatively, D is TRBD1 (5 bases). The ends were cut back, 1 base at V and 4 bases at J, with 6 bases in the middle. CDR3 length: 13 amino acids. CDR1 is SGHNT, CDR2 YYREEE, per germline (reference sequence). For the CDR3, the DNA is TGTGCCAGCAGCTTGAAGGGGGGAAACACCATATATTTT. Translating it yields CASSLKGGNTIYF.

This sequence joins TRBV9 and TRBJ1-6, with unresolved D. The V end was cut by 3 bases, the J end by 14 bases, with 21 bases between. The CDR3 sequence is 15 residues long. Germline V gene lookup returns CDR1 SGDLS and CDR2 YYNGEE. CDR3 coding DNA: TGTGCCAGCAGCGCGCGCCCACAAGGTGGGCCCTCCCTCCACTTT. This gives the protein CASSARPQGGPSLHF.

The chain links TRBV6-2 or TRBV6-3 to TRBJ1-5; a weak D match, TRBD1 (6 bases). Per the germline V gene, CDR1 is MNHEY and CDR2 is SVGEGT. V lost 2 bases and J lost 4, with 12 bases in between. The CDR3 is 15 amino acids. The CDR3 region is CASSYVGGGNQPQHF. CDR3 coding DNA: TGTGCCAGCAGTTACGTTGGAGGGGGGAATCAGCCCCAGCATTTT.

V is TRBV10-3 and J is TRBJ2-1, with D hard to call. CDR1 is ENHRY and CDR2 is SYGVKD in the germline V gene. The CDR3 is made up of 15 amino acids. Trimming pared 3 bases from V and 0 bases from J, leaving 9 bases between. The CDR3 DNA is TGTGCCATCAGTGATGGCAGTAGCTCCTACAATGAGCAGTTCTTC. Its translation is CAISDGSSSYNEQFF.

The chain is built from TRBV28 and TRBJ2-7, with D maybe TRBD2 (5 bases). CDR3 length: 13 residues. From germline, CDR1 is MDHEN and CDR2 SYDVKM. The V gene lost 2 bases and the J gene lost 10 bases, with 15 bases spanning the gap. The CDR3 DNA reads as TGTGCCAGCAGTTTAGCATATTTAGCGTTCCAGTACTTC. It yields the protein CASSLAYLAFQYF. The full variable domain, in which reference TRBV28 and TRBJ2-7 provide the parts outside the CDR3, is DVKVTQSSRYLVKRTGEKVFLECVQDMDHENMFWYRQDPGLGLRLIYFSYDVKMKEKGDIPEGYSVSREKKERFSLILESASTNQTSMYLCASSLAYLAFQYFGPGTRLTVT.

The V call is TRBV4-1, the J call TRBJ2-5, with TRBD1 matching over 8 bases. V gave up 2 bases and J gave up 5 bases; unmatched junction bases: 13. Germline V CDR1 and CDR2: MGHRA, YSYEKL. The CDR3 consists of 17 residues. CDR3 DNA: TGCGCCAGCAGCCAATTGGTGGGCAGGGGGCCTCGGGAGACCCAGTACTTC. The encoded protein is CASSQLVGRGPRETQYF.

The genes are TRBV5-6 and TRBJ2-7; tentatively, D is TRBD1 or TRBD2 (5 bases each). CDR1 is SGHDT, CDR2 YYEEEE, per germline. V lost 0 bases, J lost 2 bases, and 21 bases lay in between. The CDR3 consists of 18 residues. CDR3 sequence (DNA): TGTGCCAGCAGCTTGGGGTGGTGGTTCCAGGGAGATACCTACGAGCAGTACTTC. It translates to CASSLGWWFQGDTYEQYF.